Below are 5 T cell receptor beta chains sequenced from a single sample in a study of T cells expressing NK-cell markers. TCRdb re-called the 5' RACE reads, yielding one record per CDR3 amino acid sequence without DNA. This repertoire includes 450,000 to 600,000 distinct CDR3 sequences. Sample: blood T cells: a sorted CD56 or NKG2C T cell subset, CD4+ or CD8+ T cells, or bulk PBMC T cells (not recorded which). The origin of the receptors is a man aged 18 to 35 in good health.

The chain carries TRBV6-1 and TRBJ2-7; TCRdb lists TRBD1, though no DNA is available to test this call. The CDR3 is 15 residues long. CDR1 and CDR2 (germline): MNHNS, SASEGT. The CDR3 is CASREAGQGLYEQYF.

This chain links TRBV6-5 with TRBJ1-2; TCRdb reports TRBD1, a call that lacks DNA to check it against. CDR1 MNHEY and CDR2 SVGAGI come from the germline V gene. The CDR3 consists of 12 residues. The CDR3 loop reads CASRGGASGYTF.

The V gene is TRBV6-1, the J gene TRBJ1-2; absent DNA, TCRdb's TRBD1 call cannot be checked. CDR3 length: 15 residues. CDR1 and CDR2 (germline): MNHNS, SASEGT. CDR3 sequence: CASSGTGGADFGYTF.

V usage is TRBV29-1 and J usage is TRBJ1-1; the D call of TRBD1 rests on TCRdb alone, since no DNA is present to check it. The CDR3 covers 14 residues. Germline values: CDR1 SQVTM, CDR2 ANQGSEA. The CDR3 sequence is CSVVVRGKYTEAFF. The complete variable domain, with remaining parts taken from reference TRBV29-1 and TRBJ1-1, reads SAVISQKPSRDICQRGTSLTIQCQVDSQVTMMFWYRQQPGQSLTLIATANQGSEATYESGFVIDKFPISRPNLTFSTLTVSNMSPEDSSIYLCSVVVRGKYTEAFFGQGTRLTVV.

V and J are TRBV18 and TRBJ2-4; TCRdb outputs TRBD1, but without DNA this stays unchecked. The V gene's germline CDR1 is KGHSH and CDR2 LQKENI. The CDR3 runs to 14 residues. The CDR3 here is CASSPEGQGNIQYF.